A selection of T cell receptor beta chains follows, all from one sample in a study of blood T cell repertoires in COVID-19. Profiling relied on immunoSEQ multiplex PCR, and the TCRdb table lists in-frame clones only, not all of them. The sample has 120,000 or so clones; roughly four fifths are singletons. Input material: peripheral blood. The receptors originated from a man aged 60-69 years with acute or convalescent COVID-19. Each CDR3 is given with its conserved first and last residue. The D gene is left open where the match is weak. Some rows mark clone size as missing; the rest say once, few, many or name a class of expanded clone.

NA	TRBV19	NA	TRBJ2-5	TGTGCCAGTAGTTCCCGGACAGAAGGAGAGACCCAGTACTTC	CASSSRTEGETQYF
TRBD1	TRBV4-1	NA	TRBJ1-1	TGCGCCAGCAGCCAGACAGGGGGCATTGAAGCTTTCTTT	CASSQTGGIEAFF
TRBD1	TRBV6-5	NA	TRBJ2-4	TGTGCCAGCAGTTACGGGGTCGGGACAGGGGACATTCAGTACTTC	CASSYGVGTGDIQYF
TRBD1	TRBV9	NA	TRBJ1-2	TGTGCCAGCAGCGTAGACAGGGGATTCTACGGCTACACCTTC	CASSVDRGFYGYTF
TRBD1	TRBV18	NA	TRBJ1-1	TGTGCCAGCTCACGGGACAGGGGGGCGAACACTGAAGCTTTCTTT	CASSRDRGANTEAFF
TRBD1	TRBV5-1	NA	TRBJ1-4	TGCGCCAGCAGCCAGGGACAGACTGCAACTAATGAAAAACTGTTTTTT	CASSQGQTATNEKLFF
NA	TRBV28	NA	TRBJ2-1	TGTGCCAGCACGGGCGGCGGGGAGAAAACCTACAATGAGCAGTTCTTC	CASTGGGEKTYNEQFF
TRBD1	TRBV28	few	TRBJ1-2	TGTGCCAGCAGTCCGGGGACAGAACTTAACTATGGCTACACCTTC	CASSPGTELNYGYTF
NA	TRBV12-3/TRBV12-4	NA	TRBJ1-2	TGTGCCAGCAGTTTATATAACTATGGCTACACCTTC	CASSLYNYGYTF
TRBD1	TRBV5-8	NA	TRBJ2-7	TGTGCCAGCAGCTCGACAGGGAAGCAGTACTTC	CASSSTGKQYF
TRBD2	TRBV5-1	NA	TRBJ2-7	TGCGCCAGCAGCTTCGGACTAGCGGGAACCGGCGAGCAGTACTTC	CASSFGLAGTGEQYF
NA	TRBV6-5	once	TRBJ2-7	TGTGCCGCGGGTCGGGAAGTCCAGACCTACGAGCAGTACTTC	CAAGREVQTYEQYF
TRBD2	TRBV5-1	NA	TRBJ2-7	TGCGCCAGCAGCTTGGCAGATCGGGAGGGCCGAAGTGAGCAGTACTTC	CASSLADREGRSEQYF
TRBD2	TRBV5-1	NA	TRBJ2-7	TGCGCCAGCAGCTTGCGTCCTAGCGGGAGCTCCTACGAGCAGTACTTC	CASSLRPSGSSYEQYF
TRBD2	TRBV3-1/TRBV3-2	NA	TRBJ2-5	TGTGCCAGCAGCCAAGTTGCGGGAGGGCGTGAGACCCAGTACTTC	CASSQVAGGRETQYF
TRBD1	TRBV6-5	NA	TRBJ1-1	TGTGCCAGCAGGAAACAGGGGGGGAACACTGAAGCTTTCTTT	CASRKQGGNTEAFF
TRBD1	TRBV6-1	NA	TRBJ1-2	TGTGCCAGCAGTGACAACTACAGGGGTGGGGCTAACTATGGCTACACCTTC	CASSDNYRGGANYGYTF
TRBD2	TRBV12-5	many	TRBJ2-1	TGTGCTAGTGGCCCGGGGGGGGATGAGCAGTTCTTC	CASGPGGDEQFF
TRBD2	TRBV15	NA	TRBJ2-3	TGTGCCACCAGCCGGGGGACTAGCGGGTTGGAAGATACGCAGTATTTT	CATSRGTSGLEDTQYF
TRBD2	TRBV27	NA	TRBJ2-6	TGTGCCAGCAGTTTCTTCCTGGCGGGGGGTTACTCTGGGGCCAACGTCCTGACTTTC	CASSFFLAGGYSGANVLTF
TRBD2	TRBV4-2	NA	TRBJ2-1	TGTGCCAGCAGCCAAGAAGTAGCGGGGGACTACAATGAGCAGTTCTTC	CASSQEVAGDYNEQFF
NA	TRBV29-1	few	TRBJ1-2	TGCAGCGTTGAGCACCAGGGAAATGGCTACACCTTC	CSVEHQGNGYTF
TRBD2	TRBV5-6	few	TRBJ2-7	TGTGCCAGCAGCCCGATCACGGCTAGCGGGACCGTCTACGAGCAGTACTTC	CASSPITASGTVYEQYF
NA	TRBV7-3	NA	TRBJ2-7	TGTGCCAGCAGCCAGTACTCCTACGAGCAGTACTTC	CASSQYSYEQYF
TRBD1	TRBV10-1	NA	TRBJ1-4	TGCGCCAGCAGGCAGGGGGCCCTTAATGAAAAACTGTTTTTT	CASRQGALNEKLFF
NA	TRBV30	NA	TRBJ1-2	TGTGCCTGGAGTGTTGAGGGATTCTATGGCTACACCTTC	CAWSVEGFYGYTF
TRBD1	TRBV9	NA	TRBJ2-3	TGTGCCAGCAGCGACCGACAGGGGGCATCTCCTAGAGAAGCGGATACGCAGTATTTT	CASSDRQGASPREADTQYF
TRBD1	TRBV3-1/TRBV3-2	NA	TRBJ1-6	TGTGCCAGCAGCCAAGGCAGGGGGCGGTCACCCCTCCACTTT	CASSQGRGRSPLHF
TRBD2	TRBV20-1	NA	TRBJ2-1	TGCAGTGCTAGTTCCCTAGCGGGAAATGAGCAGTTCTTC	CSASSLAGNEQFF
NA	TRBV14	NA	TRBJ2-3	TGTGCCAGCAGCCAAAATACAGGTGATACGCAGTATTTT	CASSQNTGDTQYF
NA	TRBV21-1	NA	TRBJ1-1	TGTGCCAGCAGCTTTCTTGACAGGGGGCACACTGAAGCTTTCTTT	CASSFLDRGHTEAFF
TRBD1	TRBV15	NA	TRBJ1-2	TGTGCCACCAGCAGAGTTAGACAGGGAAGGGGCGGCTACACCTTC	CATSRVRQGRGGYTF
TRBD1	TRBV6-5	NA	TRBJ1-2	TGTGCCAGCAGAGGACAGGGGGCCGGCTATGGCTACACCTTC	CASRGQGAGYGYTF
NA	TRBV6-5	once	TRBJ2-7	TGTGCCAGCAAATTTCTCGGGACGGGGGTCTCCGAGCAGTACTTC	CASKFLGTGVSEQYF